This passage covers 29 T cell receptor beta chains from one sample sequenced in a study of T cells in Graves' hyperthyroidism and ophthalmopathy. RNA transcripts served as the template for amplifying TCR beta CDR3 regions. HTBI primers were used for first-round RT-PCR of the TCR CDR3. Each CDR3 protein gets one entry after TCRdb re-called the multiplex PCR reads with MiXCR. The data contain 600,000 or so distinct CDR3 sequences, 12% to 15% of them singletons. Sample: blood. The receptors here all came from a woman aged 18-35 years with Graves' ophthalmopathy.

This clonotype was counted between two and nine times. V gene TRBV4-1 combines with J gene TRBJ1-1, with a possible D match to TRBD1 (6 bases). The V gene's germline CDR1 is MGHRA and CDR2 YSYEKL. This CDR3 has 15 amino acids. Trimming cost V 0 bases and J 6 bases, with 14 bases left between them. The CDR3 DNA reads as TGCGCCAGCAGCCAAGATCAGGGGATCTTCGCTGAAGCTTTCTTT. It translates to CASSQDQGIFAEAFF.

This clonotype was seen repeatedly, ten times or more. V gene TRBV30 combines with J gene TRBJ1-5, with 7 bases fitting TRBD1. Trimming removed 1 base from V and 5 bases from J; junction bases left unmatched: 5. CDR3 length: 14 residues. The germline V gene encodes CDR1 GTSNPN and CDR2 SVGIG (reference sequence). CDR3 sequence (DNA): TGTGCCTGGAGTGGAAACAGGGGTGATCAGCCCCAGCATTTT. Protein: CAWSGNRGDQPQHF.

The chain has TRBV27 and TRBJ1-5; possibly TRBD1 for D (5 bases). Germline CDR1 reads MNHEY; CDR2 reads SMNVEV (reference sequence). V lost 6 bases, J lost 6 bases, and 15 bases lay in between. The CDR3 sequence is 14 residues long. CDR3 nucleotide sequence: TGTGCCAGCAGGACGGGGGGGGAGGGTCAGCCCCAGCATTTT. This codes for CASRTGGEGQPQHF.

This clonotype came up many times. The chain joins TRBV27 to TRBJ1-4; weak D call: TRBD1 (5 bases). CDR1 MNHEY and CDR2 SMNVEV come from the germline V gene (reference sequence). This CDR3 is 16 amino acids long. Trimming stripped 4 bases from V and 0 bases from J, with 12 bases between. The CDR3 coding sequence is TGTGCCAGCAGTTCCATGACAGTCCCAACTAATGAAAAACTGTTTTTT. The encoded protein is CASSSMTVPTNEKLFF.

This clonotype was observed at least ten times. This chain connects TRBV3-1 to TRBJ2-5; no reliable D call. The CDR3 is made up of 13 amino acids. Trimming pared 0 bases from V and 6 bases from J, leaving 8 bases between. CDR1 is LGHDT and CDR2 is YNNKEL in the germline V gene (reference sequence). The CDR3 protein is CASSQDFRKTQYF. The CDR3 coding sequence is TGTGCCAGCAGCCAAGATTTCAGGAAGACCCAGTACTTC.

This clonotype has just a few counts. The gene calls are TRBV4-2 and TRBJ2-3; 9 nucleotides align to TRBD2. The CDR3 is 17 residues long. The germline V gene has CDR1 LGHNA and CDR2 YNFKEQ. V shed 4 bases, J shed 1 base, and the junction held 9 bases outside the gene matches. This chain's CDR3 is CASSPPQASGGTDTQYF. As DNA, the CDR3 is TGTGCCAGCAGCCCCCCCCAGGCTAGCGGGGGCACAGATACGCAGTATTTT.

This clonotype appeared many times. The V call is TRBV20-1, the J call TRBJ2-1; D is unresolved. Trimming shortened V by 6 bases and J by 3 bases, and 15 bases separated the two germline ends. The CDR3 length is 14 residues. The germline V gene has CDR1 DFQATT and CDR2 SNEGSKA (reference sequence). The chain's CDR3 is CSAVDPTIYNEQFF. The CDR3 DNA sequence: TGCAGTGCCGTGGATCCTACTATCTACAATGAGCAGTTCTTC.

This clonotype appeared once. The rearrangement uses TRBV6-2 or TRBV6-3 and TRBJ2-3; 11 bases match TRBD2. The CDR3 sequence is 18 residues long. V shed 1 base, J shed 1 base, and the junction held 7 bases outside the gene matches. CDR1 and CDR2 (germline): MNHEY, SVGEGT. CDR3 DNA sequence: TGTGCCAGCAGTTACTTCGGGACTAGCGGTTGGGGCACAGATACGCAGTATTTT. Translating it yields CASSYFGTSGWGTDTQYF.

The table lists this clonotype with a few counts. This chain joins TRBV28 and TRBJ2-3, with D perhaps TRBD1 (6 bases). The CDR3 length is 16 residues. Trimming stripped 5 bases from V and 2 bases from J, with 17 bases between. Germline assignment: CDR1 MDHEN and CDR2 SYDVKM. The CDR3 region has the DNA TGTGCCAGCAGTGAATATAATGGGGGCGACACAGATACGCAGTATTTT. This gives the protein CASSEYNGGDTDTQYF.

In this sample, this clonotype turned up a few times. The chain has TRBV9 and TRBJ2-7; TRBD1 might be the D (5 bases). Trimming cost V 7 bases and J 7 bases, with 21 bases left between them. The CDR3 has 14 residues. Looked up from germline, CDR1 is SGDLS and CDR2 is YYNGEE. CDR3 loop: CASGAGDGWGEQYF. The CDR3 bases are TGTGCCAGCGGGGCAGGTGACGGTTGGGGTGAGCAGTACTTC.

This clonotype came up many times. V gene TRBV12-3 or TRBV12-4 combines with J gene TRBJ2-5, with D possibly matching TRBD2 (5 bases). Trimming pared 3 bases from V and 7 bases from J, leaving 15 bases between. The CDR3 sequence is 14 residues long. Here the CDR3 DNA reads TGTGCCAGCAGTTTTCAGCGGACTTCGCGGACCCAGTACTTC. Its translation: CASSFQRTSRTQYF.

This clonotype was found many times. This rearrangement joins TRBV20-1 to TRBJ2-1; D might be TRBD2 (5 bases). This CDR3 is 11 amino acids long. CDR1 is DFQATT and CDR2 is SNEGSKA in the germline V gene (reference sequence). V lost 4 bases and J 7 bases, leaving 8 bases between the germline ends. The CDR3: CSATEVNEQFF. In DNA, the CDR3 is TGCAGTGCTACGGAGGTAAATGAGCAGTTCTTC.

The chain recombines TRBV10-3 with TRBJ2-2, with a tentative D call TRBD1 (5 bases). Trimming cost V 4 bases and J 6 bases, with 15 bases left between them. The CDR3 is made up of 15 amino acids. Germline V gives CDR1 ENHRY, CDR2 SYGVKD. The CDR3 bases are TGTGCCATCAGTGGAGGAGAAGGGGTCCCCGGGGAGCTGTTTTTT. Its translation is CAISGGEGVPGELFF.

This clonotype showed up many times. V gene TRBV7-3 combines with J gene TRBJ2-7, with 8 bases lining up with TRBD1. The CDR3 consists of 14 residues. J gave up 7 bases and V 5 bases, and 10 bases lay outside the gene matches. Germline values: CDR1 SGHTA, CDR2 FQGTGA. CDR3 nucleotide sequence: TGTGCCAGCAGCCCTCGGACAGGGTGGGGGGAGCAGTACTTC. Amino acid sequence: CASSPRTGWGEQYF.

There are many counts of this clonotype. The rearrangement joins TRBV7-9 to TRBJ2-1; D is ambiguous. V lost 8 bases, J lost 6 bases, and 5 bases lay in between. This CDR3 has 10 amino acids. From germline, CDR1 is SEHNR and CDR2 FQNEAQ (reference sequence). CDR3 DNA sequence: TGTGCCAGCGCACGCAATGAGCAGTTCTTC. It yields the protein CASARNEQFF.

Comment on this clonotype: At one end, the junction sequence differs from germline, possibly due to a read error. The chain joins TRBV5-6 to TRBJ2-5, with D possibly matching TRBD2 (5 bases). Germline lookup yields CDR1 SGHDT and CDR2 YYEEEE. This CDR3 is 15 amino acids long. CDR3 sequence: CACSLRRTLLETQYF. CDR3 in DNA: TGTGCCTGCAGCTTGAGACGGACTCTCTTAGAGACCCAGTACTTC.

This clonotype was picked up a small number of times. This rearrangement joins TRBV7-8 to TRBJ2-1; D is unresolved. In germline, CDR1 is SGHVS, CDR2 FQNEAQ. The V and J ends lost 1 base and 0 bases respectively, with 7 bases between them. The length of the CDR3 is 15 residues. CDR3 protein: CASSLETASYNEQFF. The DNA of the CDR3 is TGTGCCAGCAGCTTAGAGACTGCCTCCTACAATGAGCAGTTCTTC.

In this sample, this clonotype turned up many times. This chain links TRBV19 with TRBJ1-1; D remains ambiguous. V lost 2 bases and J lost 0, with 10 bases in between. In germline, CDR1 is LNHDA, CDR2 SQIVND (reference sequence). This CDR3 has 15 residues. CDR3 bases: TGTGCCAGTAGTATACTTGGACCGTTGAACACTGAAGCTTTCTTT. It is translated as CASSILGPLNTEAFF.

The J gene is TRBJ1-2, the V gene TRBV25-1; D is ambiguous. V shed 2 bases and J shed 4 bases, with 11 bases lying between them. Germline values: CDR1 MGHDK, CDR2 SYGVNS. The CDR3 length is 14 residues. The CDR3 loop is CASSEREGIYGYTF. In DNA form, the CDR3 reads TGTGCCAGCAGTGAACGTGAAGGGATCTATGGCTACACCTTC.

The sample holds many counts of this clonotype. V gene TRBV5-5 combines with J gene TRBJ1-5, with 7 bases fitting TRBD1. Unmatched junction bases numbered 6, after V lost 2 bases and J lost 4 bases. The CDR3 is 15 residues long. Per the germline V gene, CDR1 is SGHKS and CDR2 is YYEKEE (reference sequence). In DNA, the CDR3 is TGTGCCAGCAGCTTCCGGGACAGACTAAATCAGCCCCAGCATTTT. It encodes CASSFRDRLNQPQHF. Supplemented by reference TRBV5-5 and TRBJ1-5, the full variable domain reads DAGVTQSPTHLIKTRGQQVTLRCSPISGHKSVSWYQQVLGQGPQFIFQYYEKEERGRGNFPDRFSARQFPNYSSELNVNALLLGDSALYLCASSFRDRLNQPQHFGDGTRLSIL.

This clonotype was observed at least ten times. The chain is built from TRBV6-2 or TRBV6-3 and TRBJ2-7; 11 nucleotides align to TRBD2. J lost 1 base, V lost 4 bases, and 6 bases had no gene match. CDR1 and CDR2 (germline): MNHEY, SVGEGT. This CDR3 is 16 amino acids long. CDR3 sequence (DNA): TGTGCCAGCAGTTCTACAGGGACTAGCGGATCCTACGAGCAGTACTTC. This gives the protein CASSSTGTSGSYEQYF.

This clonotype was observed many times. This chain links TRBV15 with TRBJ2-7, with 7 bases identical to TRBD1. The germline gives CDR1 LNHNV, CDR2 YYDKDF (reference sequence). CDR3 length: 16 residues. V dropped 0 bases and J dropped 6; count of bases not matched to a gene: 11. The CDR3 coding sequence is TGTGCCACCAGCAGAGATAGGAGACAGGGCTCGGGCGAGCAGTACTTC. This codes for CATSRDRRQGSGEQYF.

The rearrangement uses TRBV27 and TRBJ2-1; 11 bases are shared with TRBD2. V lost 0 bases, J lost 3 bases, and 4 bases stayed unmatched. The CDR3 extends over 17 amino acids. CDR1 MNHEY and CDR2 SMNVEV come from the germline V gene (reference sequence). This chain's CDR3 is CASSLSHGTSGYNEQFF. DNA of the CDR3: TGTGCCAGCAGTTTATCGCACGGGACTAGCGGCTACAATGAGCAGTTCTTC.

V and J are TRBV7-9 and TRBJ1-1; 9 bases are a match to TRBD1. Germline loops: CDR1 SEHNR, CDR2 FQNEAQ (reference sequence). After removal of 4 bases from V and 2 bases from J, the junction contained 11 bases not matched to a gene. The CDR3 covers 17 residues. The CDR3 spells CASSSPLGQGDNTEAFF. DNA of the CDR3: TGTGCCAGCAGCTCTCCCCTGGGACAGGGCGATAACACTGAAGCTTTCTTT. Looking up the rest from reference TRBV7-9 and TRBJ1-1 gives the full variable domain: DTGVSQNPRHKITKRGQNVTFRCDPISEHNRLYWYRQTLGQGPEFLTYFQNEAQLEKSRLLSDRFSAERPKGSFSTLEIQRTEQGDSAMYLCASSSPLGQGDNTEAFFGQGTRLTVV.

J is TRBJ1-4 and V is TRBV9, with D possibly TRBD1 on 6 matching bases. Trimming pared 3 bases from V and 7 bases from J, leaving 13 bases between. The CDR3 consists of 14 residues. Germline lookup yields CDR1 SGDLS and CDR2 YYNGEE. The CDR3 here is CASSGTAAGEKLFF. The CDR3 coding sequence is TGTGCCAGCAGCGGGACAGCCGCTGGTGAAAAACTGTTTTTT.

Ten or more counts support this clonotype. The V and J genes are TRBV19 and TRBJ1-1; no firm D call. Germline V gene lookup returns CDR1 LNHDA and CDR2 SQIVND (reference sequence). The CDR3 runs to 13 residues. V was cut by 3 bases and J by 2 bases, with 7 bases left in between. CDR3 residues: CASSIRTNTEAFF. Here the CDR3 DNA reads TGTGCCAGTAGTATCAGGACTAACACTGAAGCTTTCTTT.

This clonotype has only a few counts. This rearrangement joins TRBV14 to TRBJ1-1; 8 bases are a match to TRBD1. The CDR3 runs to 18 residues. With V trimmed by 3 bases and J by 0 bases, 12 bases remained unmatched. The V gene's germline CDR1 is SGHDN and CDR2 FVKESK. CDR3 loop: CASSHLLQGANMNTEAFF. In DNA, the CDR3 is TGTGCCAGCAGCCATCTCCTCCAGGGGGCTAACATGAACACTGAAGCTTTCTTT.

This clonotype is termed medium-sized. The J gene is TRBJ2-1, the V gene TRBV28; TRBD2 matches 12 bases. The CDR3 covers 15 residues. In germline, CDR1 is MDHEN, CDR2 SYDVKM. Trimming cost V 4 bases and J 9 bases; bases outside gene matches: 7. The CDR3 nucleotides are TGTGCCAGCAGTTCGAGGACTAGCGGGATTATTGAGCAGTTCTTC. Translation: CASSSRTSGIIEQFF.

The chain combines TRBV19 with TRBJ2-3, with D perhaps given as TRBD1 or TRBD2 (5 bases each). The CDR3 runs 15 residues. Germline V gene lookup returns CDR1 LNHDA and CDR2 SQIVND (reference sequence). V lost 3 bases, J lost 2 bases, and 12 bases lay in between. The chain's CDR3 is CASSITGLYTDTQYF. CDR3 nucleotide sequence: TGTGCCAGTAGTATTACAGGACTTTACACAGATACGCAGTATTTT.